Sequencing of this T cell receptor beta chain was carried out in a study of regulatory T cells in long-lasting Graves disease. Construction of TCR beta libraries relied on iRepertoire HTBI primers and on Arm-PCR targeting CDR3 regions. TCRdb ran MiXCR on the multiplex PCR reads and lists one entry per CDR3 protein. The data hold approximately 350,000 distinct CDR3 sequences, with 16% observed a single time. This CDR3 region has 13 residues. Per germline, CDR1 MNHEY and CDR2 SMNVEV (reference sequence). Deletions cut 3 bases from V and 2 bases from J, with 8 bases between. Time point meaning: newly diagnosed GD, antithyroid drugs for less than 3 months. Preparation of the TCR library used RNA extracted from PBMCs. The same sample was also studied in work on T cells in Graves' hyperthyroidism and ophthalmopathy. From that study: Graves' hyperthyroidism showing no ophthalmopathy progression within 18 months was considered stable. Most thyroid clonotypes expanded above 0.001 appeared in blood too.

This specimen consisted of peripheral blood mononuclear cells (PBMCs), obtained at new diagnosis, from a patient treated with antithyroid drugs. This chain uses TRBV27 with TRBJ2-7; no firm D call. The clonotype was recovered from a man aged 40-49 years with Graves disease. The CDR3 sequence is CASSFRLAYEQYF. CDR3 DNA sequence: TGTGCCAGCAGTTTTCGACTTGCCTACGAGCAGTACTTC.